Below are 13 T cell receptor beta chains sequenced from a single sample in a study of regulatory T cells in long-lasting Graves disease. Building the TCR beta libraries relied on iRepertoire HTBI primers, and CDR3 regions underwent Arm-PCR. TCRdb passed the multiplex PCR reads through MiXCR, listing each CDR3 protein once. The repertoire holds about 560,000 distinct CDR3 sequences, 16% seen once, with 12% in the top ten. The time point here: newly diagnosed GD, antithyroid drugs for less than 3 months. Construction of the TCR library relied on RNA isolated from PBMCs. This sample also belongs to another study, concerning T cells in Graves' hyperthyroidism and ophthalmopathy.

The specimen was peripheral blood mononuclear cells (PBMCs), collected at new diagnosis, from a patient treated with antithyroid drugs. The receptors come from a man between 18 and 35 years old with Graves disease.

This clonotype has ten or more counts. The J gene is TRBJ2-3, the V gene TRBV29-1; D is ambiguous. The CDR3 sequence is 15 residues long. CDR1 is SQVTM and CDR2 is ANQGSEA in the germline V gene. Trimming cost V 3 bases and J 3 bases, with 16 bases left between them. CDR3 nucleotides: TGCAGCGTTGAGGGTAGGAGCGTCGGGACAGATACGCAGTATTTT. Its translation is CSVEGRSVGTDTQYF.

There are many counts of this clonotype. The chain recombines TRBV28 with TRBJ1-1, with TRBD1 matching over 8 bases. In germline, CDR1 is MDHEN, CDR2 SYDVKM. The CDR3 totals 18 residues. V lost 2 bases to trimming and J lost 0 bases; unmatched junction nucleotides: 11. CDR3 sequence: CASSLPQGVNLLNTEAFF. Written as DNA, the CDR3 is TGTGCCAGCAGTTTACCACAGGGGGTTAACCTGTTGAACACTGAAGCTTTCTTT. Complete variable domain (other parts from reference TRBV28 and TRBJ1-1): DVKVTQSSRYLVKRTGEKVFLECVQDMDHENMFWYRQDPGLGLRLIYFSYDVKMKEKGDIPEGYSVSREKKERFSLILESASTNQTSMYLCASSLPQGVNLLNTEAFFGQGTRLTVV.

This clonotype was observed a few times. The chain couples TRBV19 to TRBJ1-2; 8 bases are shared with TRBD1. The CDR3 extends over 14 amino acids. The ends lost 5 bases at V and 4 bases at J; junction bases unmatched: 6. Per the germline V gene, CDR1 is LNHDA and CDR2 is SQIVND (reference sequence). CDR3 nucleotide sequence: TGTGCCAGTAGTGCTCAGGGGGCCCTCTATGGCTACACCTTC. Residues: CASSAQGALYGYTF.

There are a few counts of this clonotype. Written as DNA, the CDR3 is TGTGCCAGCAGCTTGCAATCGGGGTACAATGAGCAGTTCTTC. Protein sequence: CASSLQSGYNEQFF. The V and J genes are TRBV5-6 and TRBJ2-1; tentatively, D is TRBD2 (5 bases). Germline V gives CDR1 SGHDT, CDR2 YYEEEE. The germline V and J ends were trimmed by 1 base and 4 bases, with 9 bases remaining between them. This CDR3 has 14 amino acids. The variable domain in full, with the rest retrieved from reference TRBV5-6 and TRBJ2-1, is DAGVTQSPTHLIKTRGQQVTLRCSPKSGHDTVSWYQQALGQGPQFIFQYYEEEERQRGNFPDRFSGHQFPNYSSELNVNALLLGDSALYLCASSLQSGYNEQFFGPGTRLTVL.

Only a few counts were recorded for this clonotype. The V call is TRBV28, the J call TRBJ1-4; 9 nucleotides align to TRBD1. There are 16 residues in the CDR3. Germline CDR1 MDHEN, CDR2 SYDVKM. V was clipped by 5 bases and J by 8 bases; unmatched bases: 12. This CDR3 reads CASSKGSHRGLEKLFF. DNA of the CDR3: TGTGCCAGCAGTAAAGGGTCTCACAGGGGGCTAGAAAAACTGTTTTTT.

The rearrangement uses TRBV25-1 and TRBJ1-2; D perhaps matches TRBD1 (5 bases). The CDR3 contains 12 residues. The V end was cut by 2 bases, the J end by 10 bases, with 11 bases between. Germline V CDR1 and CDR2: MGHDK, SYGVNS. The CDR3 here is CASSEPEGPYTF. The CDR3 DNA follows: TGTGCCAGCAGTGAACCGGAGGGGCCCTACACCTTC.

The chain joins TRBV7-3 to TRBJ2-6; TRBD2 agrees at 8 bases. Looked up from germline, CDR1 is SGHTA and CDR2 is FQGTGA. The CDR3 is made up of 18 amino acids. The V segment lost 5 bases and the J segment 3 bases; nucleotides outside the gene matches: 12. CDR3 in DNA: TGTGCCAGCAGCCCCGGGAGGGGAGTATCGGGTGGGGCCAACGTCCTGACTTTC. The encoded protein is CASSPGRGVSGGANVLTF.

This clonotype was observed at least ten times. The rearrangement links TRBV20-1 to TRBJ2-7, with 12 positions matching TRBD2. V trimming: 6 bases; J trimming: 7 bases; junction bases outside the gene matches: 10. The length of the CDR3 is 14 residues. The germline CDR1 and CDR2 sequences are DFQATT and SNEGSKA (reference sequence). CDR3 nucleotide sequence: TGCAGTGCCCAGACTAGCGGGAGCTCGCCGGAGCAGTACTTC. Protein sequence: CSAQTSGSSPEQYF.

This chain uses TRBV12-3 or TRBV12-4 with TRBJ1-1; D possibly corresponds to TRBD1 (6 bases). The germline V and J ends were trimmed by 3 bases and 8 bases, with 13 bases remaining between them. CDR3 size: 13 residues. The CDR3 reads CASSFGTGTEAFF. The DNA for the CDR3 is TGTGCCAGCAGTTTTGGAACGGGGACAGAAGCTTTCTTT.

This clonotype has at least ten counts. The DNA for the CDR3 is TGTGCCAGCAGCCTAGGATCCACAGGGGGCGCCGTAGCTTTCTTT. The encoded protein is CASSLGSTGGAVAFF. This chain connects TRBV7-8 to TRBJ1-1, with TRBD1 matching 9 bases. The germline CDR1 and CDR2 sequences are SGHVS and FQNEAQ. The CDR3 loop spans 15 amino acids. The J segment lost 10 bases and the V segment lost 5 bases, leaving 14 bases of the junction unmatched.

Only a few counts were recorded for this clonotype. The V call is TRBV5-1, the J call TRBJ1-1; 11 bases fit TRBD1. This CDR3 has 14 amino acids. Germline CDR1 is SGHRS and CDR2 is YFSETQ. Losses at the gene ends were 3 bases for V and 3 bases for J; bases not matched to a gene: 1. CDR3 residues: CASSWGQGDTEAFF. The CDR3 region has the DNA TGCGCCAGCAGCTGGGGACAGGGGGACACTGAAGCTTTCTTT.

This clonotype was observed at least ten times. The CDR3 DNA reads TGTGCCAGCAGTTTATATGCAGGGCCCACTGAAGCTTTCTTT. As protein: CASSLYAGPTEAFF. The rearrangement links TRBV27 to TRBJ1-1, with D maybe TRBD1 (5 bases). Germline V gene sequence: CDR1 MNHEY, CDR2 SMNVEV (reference sequence). The length of the CDR3 is 14 residues. The germline V and J ends were trimmed by 1 base and 4 bases, with 10 bases remaining between them.

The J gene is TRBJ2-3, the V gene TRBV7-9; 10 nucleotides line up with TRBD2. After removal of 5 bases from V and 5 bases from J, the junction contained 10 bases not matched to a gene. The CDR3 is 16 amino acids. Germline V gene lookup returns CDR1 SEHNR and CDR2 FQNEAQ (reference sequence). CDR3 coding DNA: TGTGCCAGCAGCCCCGTCAGCGGGAGGGCCAGAGATACGCAGTATTTT. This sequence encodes CASSPVSGRARDTQYF.